This T cell receptor (beta chain) was sequenced during a study of shared T cell receptors in the human thymus. Here immunoSEQ multiplex PCR was the method, and the copy in TCRdb shows in-frame clones only, minus some. The table shows some 640,000 clones, with around 87% occurring only once. These data also formed part of another study, on human thymus T cells. This second report adds: In thymic and blood repertoires alike, V and J usage looked biased.

Sequencing used thymocytes. This TCR came from a boy less than two years old with a congenital heart defect.

CDR3 bases: TGTGCCAGCAGTACCCGAGTACCCTACGAGCAGTACTTC. This encodes CASSTRVPYEQYF. The chain uses TRBV28 and TRBJ2-7; D remains unclear. The ends were cut back, 5 bases at V and 2 bases at J, with 10 bases in the middle. CDR3 length: 13 residues. Germline V gene sequence: CDR1 MDHEN, CDR2 SYDVKM. Filled out from reference TRBV28 and TRBJ2-7, the complete variable domain reads DVKVTQSSRYLVKRTGEKVFLECVQDMDHENMFWYRQDPGLGLRLIYFSYDVKMKEKGDIPEGYSVSREKKERFSLILESASTNQTSMYLCASSTRVPYEQYFGPGTRLTVT.